This is a list of T cell receptor beta chains from one sample in a study of T cell responses to AZD1222 COVID-19 vaccine. Method: immunoSEQ multiplex PCR; TCRdb's copy keeps in-frame clones and lacks some. The data hold about 130,000 clones, with roughly 93% observed a single time. The sequencing here drew on peripheral blood, taken 28 days after the second AZD1222 dose. These receptors came from an adult who received the AZD1222 COVID-19 vaccine. Both conserved end residues are part of each CDR3. A D gene is named only where the DNA matches it firmly. Rows may omit the clone size; those that give it use once, few, many or a size class.

j_gene: TRBJ2-7; abundance: NA; v_gene: TRBV7-9; d_gene: TRBD1; CDR3aa: CASSPGQGGSYEQYF; CDR3nt: TGTGCCAGCAGCCCGGGACAGGGGGGTTCCTACGAGCAGTACTTC
j_gene: TRBJ1-1; abundance: NA; v_gene: TRBV18; d_gene: NA; CDR3aa: CASSPPGSLRTEAFF; CDR3nt: TGTGCCAGCTCACCACCGGGGAGCCTTCGGACTGAAGCTTTCTTT
j_gene: TRBJ1-4; abundance: NA; v_gene: TRBV28; d_gene: NA; CDR3aa: CASMTVNEKLFF; CDR3nt: TGTGCCAGCATGACGGTGAATGAAAAACTGTTTTTT
j_gene: TRBJ2-2; abundance: NA; v_gene: TRBV27; d_gene: NA; CDR3aa: CASRRQGTGELFF; CDR3nt: TGTGCCAGCAGACGGCAGGGCACCGGGGAGCTGTTTTTT
j_gene: TRBJ2-5; abundance: NA; v_gene: TRBV5-1; d_gene: TRBD2; CDR3aa: CASSLLGLAGGQETQYF; CDR3nt: TGCGCCAGCAGCCTCCTAGGACTAGCGGGAGGGCAAGAGACCCAGTACTTC
j_gene: TRBJ1-5; abundance: NA; v_gene: TRBV7-8; d_gene: NA; CDR3aa: CASTWTVNQPQHF; CDR3nt: TGTGCCAGCACGTGGACAGTCAATCAGCCCCAGCATTTT
j_gene: TRBJ2-7; abundance: NA; v_gene: TRBV7-9; d_gene: NA; CDR3aa: CASSHDFSEQYF; CDR3nt: TGTGCCAGCAGCCATGACTTCTCCGAGCAGTACTTC
j_gene: TRBJ1-2; abundance: NA; v_gene: TRBV5-7; d_gene: NA; CDR3aa: CASRWGGLLYGYTF; CDR3nt: TGTGCCAGCAGATGGGGGGGGCTCCTCTATGGCTACACCTTC
j_gene: TRBJ2-7; abundance: NA; v_gene: TRBV9; d_gene: NA; CDR3aa: CASSVEGGSYEQYF; CDR3nt: TGTGCCAGCAGCGTAGAGGGGGGCTCCTACGAGCAGTACTTC
j_gene: TRBJ2-5; abundance: NA; v_gene: TRBV20-1; d_gene: NA; CDR3aa: CSASFETQYF; CDR3nt: TGCAGTGCTAGTTTCGAGACCCAGTACTTC
j_gene: TRBJ1-2; abundance: NA; v_gene: TRBV28; d_gene: NA; CDR3aa: CASSLYYGYTF; CDR3nt: TGTGCCAGCAGTTTGTACTATGGCTACACCTTC
j_gene: TRBJ1-2; abundance: once; v_gene: TRBV5-4; d_gene: NA; CDR3aa: CASSFAVNYGYTF; CDR3nt: TGTGCCAGCAGCTTCGCAGTTAACTATGGCTACACCTTC
j_gene: TRBJ2-1; abundance: NA; v_gene: TRBV6-5; d_gene: TRBD2; CDR3aa: CASTHLAGGFNEQFF; CDR3nt: TGTGCCAGCACACACCTAGCGGGAGGGTTTAATGAGCAGTTCTTC
j_gene: TRBJ2-1; abundance: NA; v_gene: TRBV6-5; d_gene: TRBD2; CDR3aa: CASSRLSGGKNEQFF; CDR3nt: TGTGCCAGCAGTCGTCTCAGCGGGGGTAAGAATGAGCAGTTCTTC
j_gene: TRBJ2-7; abundance: once; v_gene: TRBV15; d_gene: NA; CDR3aa: CATSLRTASYEQYF; CDR3nt: TGTGCCACCAGTCTAAGGACCGCATCCTACGAGCAGTACTTC
j_gene: TRBJ1-2; abundance: NA; v_gene: TRBV7-9; d_gene: NA; CDR3aa: CASSLPRTADGAF; CDR3nt: TGTGCCAGCAGCTTGCCTAGGACGGCCGACGGGGCCTTC
j_gene: TRBJ1-2; abundance: NA; v_gene: TRBV5-6; d_gene: NA; CDR3aa: CASSFFGTGRGSYTF; CDR3nt: TGTGCCAGCAGCTTTTTTGGGACGGGCCGAGGAAGCTACACCTTC
j_gene: TRBJ2-5; abundance: NA; v_gene: TRBV11-2; d_gene: NA; CDR3aa: CASSLGAETQYF; CDR3nt: TGTGCCAGCAGCTTGGGGGCGGAGACCCAGTACTTC
j_gene: TRBJ2-3; abundance: NA; v_gene: TRBV18; d_gene: NA; CDR3aa: CASSYRRWGWRENKDTQYF; CDR3nt: TGTGCCAGCTCATACCGCCGTTGGGGTTGGCGGGAAAATAAAGATACGCAGTATTTT
j_gene: TRBJ1-5; abundance: NA; v_gene: TRBV18; d_gene: TRBD1; CDR3aa: CASSPQGARDQPQHF; CDR3nt: TGTGCCAGCTCGCCCCAGGGGGCGAGGGATCAGCCCCAGCATTTT
j_gene: TRBJ2-5; abundance: NA; v_gene: TRBV4-2; d_gene: NA; CDR3aa: CASSQEKGVQTQYF; CDR3nt: TGTGCCAGCAGCCAAGAGAAGGGGGTACAGACCCAGTACTTC
j_gene: TRBJ2-6; abundance: NA; v_gene: TRBV30; d_gene: NA; CDR3aa: CAWDDSPGANVLTF; CDR3nt: TGTGCCTGGGACGACAGTCCCGGGGCCAACGTCCTGACTTTC
j_gene: TRBJ2-1; abundance: NA; v_gene: TRBV6-6; d_gene: TRBD2; CDR3aa: CASSRSLYMTSGRGNEQFF; CDR3nt: TGTGCCAGCAGTCGCTCCCTATATATGACTAGCGGGAGGGGAAATGAGCAGTTCTTC
j_gene: TRBJ2-3; abundance: NA; v_gene: TRBV9; d_gene: NA; CDR3aa: CASSVGNSRYTDTQYF; CDR3nt: TGTGCCAGCAGCGTAGGAAATAGCCGATACACAGATACGCAGTATTTT
j_gene: TRBJ2-1; abundance: NA; v_gene: TRBV6-5; d_gene: TRBD2; CDR3aa: CASSLAGGPGNEQFF; CDR3nt: TGTGCCAGCAGTTTAGCGGGAGGGCCGGGCAATGAGCAGTTCTTC
j_gene: TRBJ2-7; abundance: NA; v_gene: TRBV28; d_gene: TRBD1; CDR3aa: CATGTGPYEQYF; CDR3nt: TGTGCCACCGGGACAGGGCCCTACGAGCAGTACTTC
j_gene: TRBJ2-1; abundance: NA; v_gene: TRBV24-1; d_gene: TRBD2; CDR3aa: CATSDSGGQPKEQFF; CDR3nt: TGTGCCACCAGTGATTCGGGAGGGCAGCCGAAAGAGCAGTTCTTC
j_gene: TRBJ2-7; abundance: NA; v_gene: TRBV25-1; d_gene: TRBD2; CDR3aa: CASSEFAGTSTYEQYF; CDR3nt: TGTGCCAGCAGTGAATTCGCGGGGACTAGCACCTACGAGCAGTACTTC
j_gene: TRBJ1-1; abundance: NA; v_gene: TRBV27; d_gene: NA; CDR3aa: CASSLSGVQGYTEAFF; CDR3nt: TGTGCCAGCAGTTTATCGGGGGTACAGGGATACACTGAAGCTTTCTTT
j_gene: TRBJ2-2; abundance: NA; v_gene: TRBV4-2; d_gene: TRBD2; CDR3aa: CASSQDSSLAGETGELFF; CDR3nt: TGTGCCAGCAGCCAAGATTCTAGTCTAGCGGGAGAAACCGGGGAGCTGTTTTTT
j_gene: TRBJ2-1; abundance: NA; v_gene: TRBV5-1; d_gene: NA; CDR3aa: CASSRRGSGSPASNEQFF; CDR3nt: TGCGCCAGCAGTCGTAGGGGCTCCGGGAGTCCGGCATCGAATGAGCAGTTCTTC
j_gene: TRBJ1-1; abundance: NA; v_gene: TRBV10-3; d_gene: TRBD1; CDR3aa: CAISDPGTEKIEAFF; CDR3nt: TGTGCCATCAGTGATCCCGGGACAGAAAAAATTGAAGCTTTCTTT
j_gene: TRBJ2-5; abundance: NA; v_gene: TRBV2; d_gene: NA; CDR3aa: CASRRTVQETQYF; CDR3nt: TGTGCCAGCAGGAGGACGGTCCAAGAGACCCAGTACTTC
j_gene: TRBJ1-1; abundance: NA; v_gene: TRBV13; d_gene: NA; CDR3aa: CASSLPSGPPVSAFF; CDR3nt: TGTGCCAGCAGCTTACCTTCGGGCCCCCCGGTCTCGGCTTTCTTT
j_gene: TRBJ1-2; abundance: NA; v_gene: TRBV9; d_gene: NA; CDR3aa: CASSALWGGYTF; CDR3nt: TGTGCCAGCAGCGCGCTATGGGGTGGCTACACCTTC
j_gene: TRBJ1-1; abundance: NA; v_gene: TRBV7-3; d_gene: NA; CDR3aa: CASSPDRYTEAFF; CDR3nt: TGTGCCAGCAGCCCCGACAGGTACACTGAAGCTTTCTTT
j_gene: TRBJ2-1; abundance: NA; v_gene: TRBV29-1; d_gene: NA; CDR3aa: CSVVPVSISYNEQFF; CDR3nt: TGCAGCGTTGTTCCCGTTAGTATCTCCTACAATGAGCAGTTCTTC